The 32 T cell receptor beta chains below all came from one sample that was sequenced in a study of cytomegalovirus exposure and HLA in healthy donors. Vbeta (60) and Jbeta (13) primers were used in the PCR. Some clones are missing from TCRdb's copy, which holds only in-frame ones; the method was immunoSEQ multiplex PCR. The profile shows 80,000 to 100,000 clones, about 80% of them singletons. The sequenced sample consisted of PBMCs. The receptors shown here come from a man between 18 and 35 years old in good health and CMV-seropositive.

V gene TRBV5-1 combines with J gene TRBJ2-3; 7 positions agree with TRBD1. Germline loops: CDR1 SGHRS, CDR2 YFSETQ. This CDR3 has 15 residues. V shed 0 bases and J 3 bases; nucleotides not matched to a gene: 4. CDR3 in DNA: TGCGCCAGCAGCTTGGAGAGCAGGGGGACAGATACGCAGTATTTT. It specifies CASSLESRGTDTQYF.

This chain links TRBV28 with TRBJ1-5; 8 bases align to TRBD1. Trimming at V came to 5 bases and at J to 2 bases, leaving 5 bases not matched to a gene. Germline assignment: CDR1 MDHEN and CDR2 SYDVKM. The CDR3 runs 15 residues. This CDR3 reads CASSEGTGRNQPQHF. In DNA, the CDR3 is TGTGCCAGCAGTGAGGGGACAGGCCGCAATCAGCCCCAGCATTTT.

The chain employs TRBV28 and TRBJ2-7; 10 bases map to TRBD1. The CDR3 loop spans 14 amino acids. The germline CDR1 and CDR2 sequences are MDHEN and SYDVKM. With V trimmed by 4 bases and J by 1 base, 1 base remained unmatched. For the CDR3, the DNA is TGTGCCAGCAGTTCGGACAGGGGGTCCTACGAGCAGTACTTC. Its translation is CASSSDRGSYEQYF.

A note on this clone: This sample includes further DNA sequences coding for the same CDR3. This rearrangement joins TRBV5-6 to TRBJ1-1; tentative D call: TRBD1 (5 bases). The CDR3 is 13 amino acids. The V gene lost 4 bases and the J gene lost 6 bases, with 13 bases spanning the gap. CDR1 and CDR2 from the germline V gene are SGHDT and YYEEEE. CDR3 sequence (DNA): TGTGCCAGCAGCGGCGACAGTAAGGCTGAAGCTTTCTTT. It specifies CASSGDSKAEAFF.

The chain uses TRBV12-5 and TRBJ1-2; the match to TRBD1 covers 9 bases. Germline trimming cut 11 bases from V and 4 bases from J; bases unmatched to any gene: 17. This CDR3 is 16 amino acids long. Germline CDR1 and CDR2: LGHNT and FRNRAP. The CDR3 loop reads CAVARSTGGWGYGYTF. The CDR3 region has the DNA TGTGCTGTGGCCCGGTCGACAGGGGGATGGGGCTATGGCTACACCTTC.

The sample holds one count of this clone. Different DNA sequences within this sample yield the same CDR3. The rearrangement links TRBV27 to TRBJ1-5, with unresolved D. The CDR3 covers 13 residues. The germline V and J ends were trimmed by 2 bases and 3 bases, with 5 bases remaining between them. Germline V gene data show CDR1 as MNHEY and CDR2 as SMNVEV (reference sequence). CDR3 in amino acids: CASSLGLNQPQHF. The CDR3 DNA is TGTGCCAGCAGTTTAGGGCTCAATCAGCCCCAGCATTTT.

This clone has just a few counts. V gene TRBV4-1 combines with J gene TRBJ2-4, with a possible D match to TRBD2 (6 bases). CDR1 and CDR2 (germline): MGHRA, YSYEKL. V was trimmed by 1 base and J by 4 bases, leaving 17 bases between them. The CDR3 runs 17 residues. CDR3 nucleotides: TGCGCCAGCAGCCAAGCTAGTGAACCGCGGGGTAAAAACATTCAGTACTTC. Its translation is CASSQASEPRGKNIQYF.

The chain combines TRBV30 with TRBJ1-5, with 7 bases matching TRBD1. The CDR3 loop spans 16 amino acids. Looked up from germline, CDR1 is GTSNPN and CDR2 is SVGIG (reference sequence). After removal of 5 bases from V and 4 bases from J, the junction contained 14 bases not matched to a gene. The CDR3 loop is CAWALNAGQRNQPQHF. Written as DNA, the CDR3 is TGTGCCTGGGCTCTTAATGCGGGACAGCGAAATCAGCCCCAGCATTTT.

This clone has only one observation. The genes are TRBV7-8 and TRBJ2-7; a weak D match, TRBD1 (7 bases). Trimming shortened V by 1 base and J by 6 bases, and 13 bases separated the two germline ends. CDR1 is SGHVS and CDR2 is FQNEAQ in the germline V gene. The CDR3 sequence is 14 residues long. In DNA form, the CDR3 reads TGTGCCAGCAGCTTAGTCCCAGGGGGAGGCGAGCAGTACTTC. It encodes CASSLVPGGGEQYF. Looking up the rest from reference TRBV7-8 and TRBJ2-7 gives the full variable domain: GAGVSQSPRYKVAKRGQDVALRCDPISGHVSLFWYQQALGQGPEFLTYFQNEAQLDKSGLPSDRFFAERPEGSVSTLKIQRTQQEDSAVYLCASSLVPGGGEQYFGPGTRLTVT.

The rearrangement joins TRBV29-1 to TRBJ2-7; 8 nucleotides align to TRBD1. CDR3 length equals 13 residues. The V gene end was trimmed by 4 bases and the J gene end by 2 bases; junction bases not matched to a gene: 4. Germline loops: CDR1 SQVTM, CDR2 ANQGSEA. CDR3: CSVGNRGAYEQYF. The DNA of the CDR3 is TGCAGCGTTGGGAACAGGGGGGCCTACGAGCAGTACTTC.

This clone was observed a handful of times. V usage is TRBV5-5 and J usage is TRBJ1-1, with D perhaps TRBD1 (6 bases). Germline V gene lookup returns CDR1 SGHKS and CDR2 YYEKEE (reference sequence). The CDR3 totals 15 residues. V gave up 8 bases and J gave up 6 bases, with 23 bases separating them. CDR3 amino acids: CASAGAGAFLAEAFF. The CDR3 nucleotides read TGTGCCAGTGCAGGGGCAGGGGCGTTTCTGGCTGAAGCTTTCTTT.

Only a few counts were recorded for this clone. In the same sample, other DNA sequences code for this CDR3. The rearrangement joins TRBV30 to TRBJ1-4; 9 bases match TRBD1. V shed 5 bases and J 7 bases; nucleotides not matched to a gene: 5. The CDR3 length is 13 residues. Germline V CDR1 and CDR2: GTSNPN, SVGIG (reference sequence). CDR3 sequence reads: CAWSGQGREKLFF. CDR3 sequence (DNA): TGTGCCTGGTCGGGACAGGGACGTGAAAAACTGTTTTTT.

This rearrangement joins TRBV5-1 to TRBJ1-4, with a tentative D call TRBD1 (6 bases). This CDR3 contains 15 residues. V shed 4 bases and J shed 4 bases, with 14 bases lying between them. Looked up from germline, CDR1 is SGHRS and CDR2 is YFSETQ. CDR3 DNA sequence: TGCGCCAGCAGCCCGAAGGACAGTCTTAATGAAAAACTGTTTTTT. It codes for CASSPKDSLNEKLFF.

The chain combines TRBV19 with TRBJ2-2; weak D call: TRBD2 (6 bases). V lost 5 bases to trimming and J lost 0 bases, with 7 bases between them. This CDR3 is built from 14 residues. CDR1 and CDR2 (germline): LNHDA, SQIVND (reference sequence). Here the CDR3 reads CASSAGTNTGELFF. CDR3 DNA: TGTGCCAGTAGTGCGGGAACGAACACCGGGGAGCTGTTTTTT.

The rearrangement links TRBV6-5 to TRBJ1-1; tentatively, D is TRBD1 (6 bases). The CDR3 consists of 14 residues. Germline CDR1 and CDR2: MNHEY and SVGAGI. The V gene lost 5 bases and the J gene lost 8 bases, with 18 bases spanning the gap. CDR3 residues: CASSGDQGLGEAFF. DNA of the CDR3: TGTGCCAGCAGTGGAGACCAGGGGCTCGGGGAAGCTTTCTTT.

The chain employs TRBV28 and TRBJ2-2; D is uncertain. V lost 11 bases to trimming and J lost 9 bases, with 22 bases between them. Germline CDR1 MDHEN, CDR2 SYDVKM. The CDR3 spans 14 residues. CDR3 in DNA: TGTGCCGCCCGAGGCCAGATCCCTAGGCGGGAGCTGTTTTTT. Its translation: CAARGQIPRRELFF.

V is TRBV27 and J is TRBJ2-7; D might be TRBD1 (6 bases). Per the germline V gene, CDR1 is MNHEY and CDR2 is SMNVEV (reference sequence). Trimming took 2 bases from V and 5 from J, leaving 16 bases between them. The CDR3 is made up of 15 amino acids. CDR3 coding DNA: TGTGCCAGCAGTTTACAGGGGTACCCAACCCACGAGCAGTACTTC. It yields the protein CASSLQGYPTHEQYF.

In its sample, this clone was seen once. This chain links TRBV10-3 with TRBJ2-7; 11 positions agree with TRBD2. CDR1 is ENHRY, CDR2 SYGVKD, per germline. With V trimmed by 11 bases and J by 6 bases, 9 bases remained unmatched. The CDR3 is 13 amino acids. The CDR3 sequence is CAAKGTSGGEQYF. The CDR3 coding sequence is TGTGCCGCCAAGGGAACTAGCGGGGGCGAGCAGTACTTC.

The J gene is TRBJ1-1, the V gene TRBV7-3; D not certain. There are 13 residues in the CDR3. V lost 5 bases and J 6 bases, leaving 13 bases between the germline ends. CDR1 and CDR2 (germline): SGHTA, FQGTGA. The CDR3: CASSGQGLAEAFF. The DNA for the CDR3 is TGTGCCAGCAGCGGCCAAGGACTTGCTGAAGCTTTCTTT.

V usage is TRBV28 and J usage is TRBJ2-7, with a possible D match to TRBD2 (6 bases). The CDR3 runs 16 residues. Trimming cost V 6 bases and J 0 bases, with 18 bases left between them. Germline lookup yields CDR1 MDHEN and CDR2 SYDVKM. The CDR3 bases are TGTGCCAGCAGCCATGCTTCGGGGGACCACTCCTACGAGCAGTACTTC. It encodes CASSHASGDHSYEQYF.

V gene TRBV7-8 combines with J gene TRBJ1-1, with 7 bases lining up with TRBD1. The germline CDR1 and CDR2 sequences are SGHVS and FQNEAQ. Trimming cost V 5 bases and J 2 bases; bases outside gene matches: 5. The CDR3 is made up of 14 amino acids. In DNA, the CDR3 is TGTGCCAGCAGCCCAGGGACAGTTAACACTGAAGCTTTCTTT. This encodes CASSPGTVNTEAFF.

The chain couples TRBV28 to TRBJ1-1, with D hard to call. This CDR3 spans 15 amino acids. V was shortened by 6 bases and J by 1 base, with 15 bases between the two germline ends. Germline CDR1 and CDR2: MDHEN and SYDVKM. The CDR3 is CASRLLGVANTEAFF. As DNA, the CDR3 is TGTGCCAGCAGGTTACTGGGAGTCGCGAACACTGAAGCTTTCTTT.

Turning to this clone: This CDR3 is also generated by other DNA sequences in the sample. This chain connects TRBV6-5 to TRBJ1-1; unclear D gene. Germline CDR1 is MNHEY and CDR2 is SVGAGI. CDR3 length: 13 residues. The ends were cut back, 0 bases at V and 0 bases at J, with 2 bases in the middle. DNA for the CDR3: TGTGCCAGCAGTTACTCCTTGAACACTGAAGCTTTCTTT. Its translation is CASSYSLNTEAFF.

V gene TRBV5-1 combines with J gene TRBJ2-1; TRBD2 might be the D (6 bases). The CDR3 loop spans 15 amino acids. The V end lost 3 bases, the J end lost 5 bases, and 15 bases lay between the germline ends. CDR1 is SGHRS and CDR2 is YFSETQ in the germline V gene. This CDR3 is CASSSNRGSHNEQFF. CDR3 in DNA: TGCGCCAGCAGCTCGAATCGGGGGTCCCACAATGAGCAGTTCTTC.

V usage is TRBV5-1 and J usage is TRBJ2-1; 7 bases match TRBD1. Trimming cost V 4 bases and J 6 bases; bases outside gene matches: 13. CDR1 and CDR2 (germline): SGHRS, YFSETQ. The CDR3 spans 16 residues. The CDR3 sequence is CASSDERQGPVNEQFF. CDR3 bases: TGCGCCAGCAGCGATGAAAGACAGGGTCCTGTCAATGAGCAGTTCTTC.

The genes are TRBV11-2 and TRBJ2-5; D possibly corresponds to TRBD1 (6 bases). The germline gives CDR1 SGHAT, CDR2 FQNNGV. This CDR3 comprises 13 residues. Trimming took 6 bases from V and 4 from J, leaving 12 bases between them. The CDR3 loop reads CASSRQAAETQYF. The DNA for the CDR3 is TGTGCCAGCAGTCGACAGGCAGCAGAGACCCAGTACTTC.

V and J are TRBV7-9 and TRBJ2-7; D unresolved. Germline V gene sequence: CDR1 SEHNR, CDR2 FQNEAQ (reference sequence). The CDR3 extends over 13 amino acids. The germline V and J ends were trimmed by 5 bases and 3 bases, with 11 bases remaining between them. The CDR3: CASSGDKLYEQYF. CDR3 nucleotide sequence: TGTGCCAGCAGCGGTGACAAGCTCTACGAGCAGTACTTC. The whole variable domain, remainder taken from reference TRBV7-9 and TRBJ2-7, is DTGVSQNPRHKITKRGQNVTFRCDPISEHNRLYWYRQTLGQGPEFLTYFQNEAQLEKSRLLSDRFSAERPKGSFSTLEIQRTEQGDSAMYLCASSGDKLYEQYFGPGTRLTVT.

This chain links TRBV27 with TRBJ2-1; 8 bases agree with TRBD2. CDR3 length: 15 residues. Trimming took 6 bases from V and 8 from J; bases not matched to a gene: 12. In germline, CDR1 is MNHEY, CDR2 SMNVEV (reference sequence). The CDR3 DNA reads TGTGCCAGCAGGGCAACCGGGGGGGCCGGTTATGAGCAGTTCTTC. Translated, it gives CASRATGGAGYEQFF.

This clone was seen more than once but under ten times. V gene TRBV10-2 combines with J gene TRBJ1-1; TRBD1 matches 9 bases. In germline, CDR1 is WSHSY, CDR2 SAAADI. The CDR3 is 14 amino acids. The J segment lost 7 bases and the V segment lost 3 bases, leaving 6 bases of the junction unmatched. CDR3 protein: CASSEATGGNEAFF. CDR3 coding DNA: TGCGCCAGCAGTGAAGCGACAGGGGGTAATGAAGCTTTCTTT.

This clone was seen only once. V is TRBV7-8 and J is TRBJ2-7, with 7 positions matching TRBD1. The germline V gene encodes CDR1 SGHVS and CDR2 FQNEAQ. Germline trimming cut 1 base from V and 12 bases from J; bases unmatched to any gene: 3. The CDR3 sequence is 11 residues long. The CDR3 coding sequence is TGTGCCAGCAGCTTAGGGGGACAGAGGTACTTC. This sequence encodes CASSLGGQRYF.

On this clone: The sample contains more than one DNA sequence encoding this CDR3. The chain recombines TRBV27 with TRBJ1-2; 9 positions agree with TRBD1. In germline, CDR1 is MNHEY, CDR2 SMNVEV (reference sequence). With V trimmed by 0 bases and J by 2 bases, 1 base remained unmatched. The CDR3 is 15 residues long. Written as DNA, the CDR3 is TGTGCCAGCAGTTTATCGACAGGGGGGAACTATGGCTACACCTTC. Translation: CASSLSTGGNYGYTF.

The genes are TRBV2 and TRBJ2-5; TRBD2 aligns across 8 bases. The CDR3 is 15 amino acids. Germline CDR1 and CDR2: SNHLY and FYNNEI. V lost 5 bases and J lost 2; bases outside the gene matches: 7. This CDR3 is CASSTLAGYQETQYF. In nucleotides, the CDR3 is TGTGCCAGCAGTACCCTAGCGGGCTATCAAGAGACCCAGTACTTC.